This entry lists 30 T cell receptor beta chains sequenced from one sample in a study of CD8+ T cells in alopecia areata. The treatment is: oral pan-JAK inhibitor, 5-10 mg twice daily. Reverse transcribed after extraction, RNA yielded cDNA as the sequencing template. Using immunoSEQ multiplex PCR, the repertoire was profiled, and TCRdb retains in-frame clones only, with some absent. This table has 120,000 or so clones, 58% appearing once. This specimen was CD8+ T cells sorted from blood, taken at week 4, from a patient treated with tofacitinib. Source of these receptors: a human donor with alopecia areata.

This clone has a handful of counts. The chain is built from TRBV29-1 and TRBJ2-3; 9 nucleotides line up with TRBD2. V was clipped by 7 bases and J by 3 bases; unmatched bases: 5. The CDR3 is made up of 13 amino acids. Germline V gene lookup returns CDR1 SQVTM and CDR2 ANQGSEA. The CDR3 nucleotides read TGCAGCGCTCTTCTAGCGGGAACAGATACGCAGTATTTT. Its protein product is CSALLAGTDTQYF.

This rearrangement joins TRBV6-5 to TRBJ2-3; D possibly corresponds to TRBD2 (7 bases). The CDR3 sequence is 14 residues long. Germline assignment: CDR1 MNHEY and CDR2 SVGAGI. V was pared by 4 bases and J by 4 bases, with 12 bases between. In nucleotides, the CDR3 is TGTGCCAGCAGTTTACAGGGAGGGGCAGATACGCAGTATTTT. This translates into CASSLQGGADTQYF.

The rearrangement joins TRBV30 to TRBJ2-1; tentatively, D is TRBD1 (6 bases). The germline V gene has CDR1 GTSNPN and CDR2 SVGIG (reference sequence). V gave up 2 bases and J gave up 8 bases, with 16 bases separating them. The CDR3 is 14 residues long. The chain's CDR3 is CAWSNGDNWDEQFF. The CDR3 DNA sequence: TGTGCCTGGAGTAACGGGGACAACTGGGATGAGCAGTTCTTC.

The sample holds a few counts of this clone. The chain's CDR3 is CASSESDTGAEAFF. CDR3 in DNA: TGTGCCAGCAGTGAATCGGACACGGGGGCTGAAGCTTTCTTT. The chain uses TRBV6-1 and TRBJ1-1; D perhaps matches TRBD1 (5 bases). Between the trimmed V and J ends, which lost 2 bases and 6 bases, there was a span of 13 bases. The CDR3 covers 14 residues. CDR1 and CDR2 from the germline V gene are MNHNS and SASEGT.

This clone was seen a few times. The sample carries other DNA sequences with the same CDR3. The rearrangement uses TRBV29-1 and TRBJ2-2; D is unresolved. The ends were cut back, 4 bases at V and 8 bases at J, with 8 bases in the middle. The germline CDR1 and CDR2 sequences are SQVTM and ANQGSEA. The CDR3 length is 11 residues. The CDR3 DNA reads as TGCAGCGTTGTGCGCGTAGGGGAGCTGTTTTTT. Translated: CSVVRVGELFF.

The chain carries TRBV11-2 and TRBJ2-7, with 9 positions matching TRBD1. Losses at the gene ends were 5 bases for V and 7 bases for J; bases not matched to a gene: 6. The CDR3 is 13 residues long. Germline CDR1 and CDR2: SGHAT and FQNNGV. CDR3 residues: CASSRDRAWEQYF. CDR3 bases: TGTGCCAGCAGCCGGGACAGGGCTTGGGAGCAGTACTTC.

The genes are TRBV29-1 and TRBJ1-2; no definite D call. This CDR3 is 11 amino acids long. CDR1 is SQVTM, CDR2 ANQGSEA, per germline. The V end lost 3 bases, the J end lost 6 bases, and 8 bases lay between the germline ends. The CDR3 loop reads CSVDTGNGYTF. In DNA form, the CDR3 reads TGCAGCGTTGATACGGGTAATGGCTACACCTTC.

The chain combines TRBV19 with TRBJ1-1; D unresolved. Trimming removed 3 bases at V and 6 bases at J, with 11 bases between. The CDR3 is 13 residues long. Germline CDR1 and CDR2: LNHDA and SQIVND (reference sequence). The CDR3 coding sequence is TGTGCCAGTAGTATCCGTCCCGGGGCTGAAGCTTTCTTT. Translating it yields CASSIRPGAEAFF.

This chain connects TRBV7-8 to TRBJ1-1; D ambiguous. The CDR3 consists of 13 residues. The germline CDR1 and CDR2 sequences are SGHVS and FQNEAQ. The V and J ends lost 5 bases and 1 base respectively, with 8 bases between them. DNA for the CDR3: TGTGCCAGCAGCCTATACGAGAACACTGAAGCTTTCTTT. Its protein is CASSLYENTEAFF.

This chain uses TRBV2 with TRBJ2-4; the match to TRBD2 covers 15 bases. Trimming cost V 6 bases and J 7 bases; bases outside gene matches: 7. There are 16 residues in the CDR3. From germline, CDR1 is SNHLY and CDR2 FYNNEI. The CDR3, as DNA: TGTGCCAGCAGCTGGACTAGCGGGGGGGCCCGGAACATTCAGTACTTC. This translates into CASSWTSGGARNIQYF.

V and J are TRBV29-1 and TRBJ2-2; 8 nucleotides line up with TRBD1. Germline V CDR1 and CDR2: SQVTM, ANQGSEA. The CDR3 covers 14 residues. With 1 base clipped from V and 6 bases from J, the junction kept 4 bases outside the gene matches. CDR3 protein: CSVEGTGSSGELFF. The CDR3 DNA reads TGCAGCGTTGAAGGGACAGGGAGCTCCGGGGAGCTGTTTTTT.

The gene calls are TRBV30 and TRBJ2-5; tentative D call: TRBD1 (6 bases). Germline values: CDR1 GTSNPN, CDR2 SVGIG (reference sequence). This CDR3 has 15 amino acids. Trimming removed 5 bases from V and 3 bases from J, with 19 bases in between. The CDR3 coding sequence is TGTGCCTGGGATCTAGCCGGGACACCGAAAGAGACCCAGTACTTC. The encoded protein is CAWDLAGTPKETQYF.

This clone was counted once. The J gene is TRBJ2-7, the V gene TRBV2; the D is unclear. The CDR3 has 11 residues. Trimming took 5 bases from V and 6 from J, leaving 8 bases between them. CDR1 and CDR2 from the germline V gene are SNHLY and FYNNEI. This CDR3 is CASSLITEQYF. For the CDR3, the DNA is TGTGCCAGCAGTTTAATCACCGAGCAGTACTTC.

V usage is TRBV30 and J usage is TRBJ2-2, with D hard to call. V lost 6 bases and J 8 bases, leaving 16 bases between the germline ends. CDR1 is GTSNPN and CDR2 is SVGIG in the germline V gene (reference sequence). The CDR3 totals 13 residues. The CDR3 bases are TGTGCCTGTACAATTCGGCCCTCTGGGGAGCTGTTTTTT. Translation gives CACTIRPSGELFF.

CDR3 sequence reads: CSVTPGQGSGNTIYF. CDR3 DNA sequence: TGCAGCGTTACCCCGGGACAGGGATCCGGAAACACCATATATTTT. J is TRBJ1-3 and V is TRBV29-1; 9 bases fit TRBD1. Germline values: CDR1 SQVTM, CDR2 ANQGSEA. After removal of 5 bases from V and 4 bases from J, the junction contained 9 bases not matched to a gene. This CDR3 region has 15 residues.

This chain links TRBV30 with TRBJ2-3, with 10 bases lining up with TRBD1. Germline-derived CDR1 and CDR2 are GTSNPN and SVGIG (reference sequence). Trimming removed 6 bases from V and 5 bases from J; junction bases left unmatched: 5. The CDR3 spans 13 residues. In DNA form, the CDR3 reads TGTGCCTGTTGGACAGGGGGACAAGATACGCAGTATTTT. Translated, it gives CACWTGGQDTQYF.

DNA of the CDR3: TGTGCCAGCAGTGACCTCGACAGTTACAATGAGCAGTTCTTC. As protein: CASSDLDSYNEQFF. The rearrangement links TRBV2 to TRBJ2-1; the D gene is possibly TRBD1 (5 bases). This CDR3 is built from 14 residues. V was pared by 3 bases and J by 4 bases, with 10 bases between. Germline V gene sequence: CDR1 SNHLY, CDR2 FYNNEI.

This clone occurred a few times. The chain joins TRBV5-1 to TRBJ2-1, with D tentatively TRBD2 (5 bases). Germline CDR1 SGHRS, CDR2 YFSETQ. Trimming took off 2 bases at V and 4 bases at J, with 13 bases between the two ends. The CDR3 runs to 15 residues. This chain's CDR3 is CASSLSGEGYNEQFF. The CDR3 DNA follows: TGCGCCAGCAGCTTATCCGGGGAAGGGTACAATGAGCAGTTCTTC.

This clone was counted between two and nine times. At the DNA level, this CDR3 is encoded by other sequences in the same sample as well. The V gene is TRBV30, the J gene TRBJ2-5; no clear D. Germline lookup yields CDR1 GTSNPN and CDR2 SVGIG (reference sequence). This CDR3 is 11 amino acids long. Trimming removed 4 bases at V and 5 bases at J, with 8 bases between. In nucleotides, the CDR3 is TGTGCCTGGACCTTGGGGGAGACCCAGTACTTC. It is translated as CAWTLGETQYF.

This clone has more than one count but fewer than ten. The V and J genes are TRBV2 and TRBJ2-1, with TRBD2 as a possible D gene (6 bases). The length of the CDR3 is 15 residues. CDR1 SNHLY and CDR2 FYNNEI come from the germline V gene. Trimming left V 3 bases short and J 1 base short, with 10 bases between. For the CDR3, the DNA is TGTGCCAGCAGTGACGGGACTTATTCCTACAATGAGCAGTTCTTC. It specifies CASSDGTYSYNEQFF.

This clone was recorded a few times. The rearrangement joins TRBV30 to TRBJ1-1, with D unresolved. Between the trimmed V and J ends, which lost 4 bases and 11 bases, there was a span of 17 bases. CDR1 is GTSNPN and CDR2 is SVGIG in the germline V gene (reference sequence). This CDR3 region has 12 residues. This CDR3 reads CAWTQSPFWAFF. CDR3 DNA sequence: TGTGCCTGGACCCAAAGTCCGTTTTGGGCTTTCTTT.

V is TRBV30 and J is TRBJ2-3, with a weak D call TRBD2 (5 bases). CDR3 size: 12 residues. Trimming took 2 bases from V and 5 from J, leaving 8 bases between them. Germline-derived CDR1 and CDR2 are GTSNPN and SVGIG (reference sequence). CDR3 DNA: TGTGCCTGGAGTCGGAGCGGAGATACGCAGTATTTT. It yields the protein CAWSRSGDTQYF.

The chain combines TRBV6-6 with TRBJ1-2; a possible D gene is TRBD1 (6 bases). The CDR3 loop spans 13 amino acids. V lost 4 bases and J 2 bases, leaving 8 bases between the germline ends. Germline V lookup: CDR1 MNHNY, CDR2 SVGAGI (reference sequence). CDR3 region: CASSSTGNYGYTF. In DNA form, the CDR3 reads TGTGCCAGCAGTTCGACAGGAAACTATGGCTACACCTTC.

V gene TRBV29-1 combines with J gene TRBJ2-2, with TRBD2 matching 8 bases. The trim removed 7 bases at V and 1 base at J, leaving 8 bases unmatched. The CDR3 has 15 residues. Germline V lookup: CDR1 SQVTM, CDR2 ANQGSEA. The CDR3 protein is CSAIQRGLNTGELFF. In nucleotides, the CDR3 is TGCAGCGCCATACAGCGGGGGCTGAACACCGGGGAGCTGTTTTTT.

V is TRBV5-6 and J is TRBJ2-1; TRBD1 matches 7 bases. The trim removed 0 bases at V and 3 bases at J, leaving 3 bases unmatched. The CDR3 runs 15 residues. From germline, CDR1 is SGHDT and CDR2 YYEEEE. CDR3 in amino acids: CASSLVQGNYNEQFF. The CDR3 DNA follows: TGTGCCAGCAGCTTGGTACAGGGGAACTACAATGAGCAGTTCTTC.

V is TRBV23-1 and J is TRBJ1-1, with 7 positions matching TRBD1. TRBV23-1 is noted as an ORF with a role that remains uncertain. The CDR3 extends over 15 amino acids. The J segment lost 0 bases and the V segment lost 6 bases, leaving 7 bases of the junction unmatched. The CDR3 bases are TGCGCCAGCAGACCTAGGACAGGACTGAACACTGAAGCTTTCTTT. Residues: CASRPRTGLNTEAFF.

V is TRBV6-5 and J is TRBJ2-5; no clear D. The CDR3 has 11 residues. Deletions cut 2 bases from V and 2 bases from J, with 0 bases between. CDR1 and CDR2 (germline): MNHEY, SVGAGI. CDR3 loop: CASSYQETQYF. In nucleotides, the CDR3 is TGTGCCAGCAGTTACCAAGAGACCCAGTACTTC.

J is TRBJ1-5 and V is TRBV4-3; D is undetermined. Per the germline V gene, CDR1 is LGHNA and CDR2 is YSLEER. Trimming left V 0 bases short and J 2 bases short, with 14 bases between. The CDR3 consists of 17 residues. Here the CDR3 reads CASSQERGGYGNQPQHF. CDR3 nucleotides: TGCGCCAGCAGCCAAGAAAGAGGAGGGTATGGCAATCAGCCCCAGCATTTT.

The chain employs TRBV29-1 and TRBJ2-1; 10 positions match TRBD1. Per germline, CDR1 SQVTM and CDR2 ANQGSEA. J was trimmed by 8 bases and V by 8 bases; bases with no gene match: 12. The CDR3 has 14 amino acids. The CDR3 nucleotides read TGCAGCACCGTCGGGGACAGGGGAAAGGATGAGCAGTTCTTC. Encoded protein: CSTVGDRGKDEQFF.

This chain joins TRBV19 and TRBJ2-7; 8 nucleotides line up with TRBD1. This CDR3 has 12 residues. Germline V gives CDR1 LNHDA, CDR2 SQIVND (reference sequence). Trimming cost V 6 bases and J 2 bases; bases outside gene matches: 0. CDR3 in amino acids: CASRDRAYEQYF. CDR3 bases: TGTGCCAGTAGGGACAGGGCCTACGAGCAGTACTTC.